This T cell receptor (beta chain) is drawn from a study of T-cell reconstitution after alpha-beta-depleted transplantation in children (dated by TCRdb to the mid-2010s). About the study as a whole: Using TCR repertoire profiling, the study followed T-cell immune reconstitution in a quantitative way in children after TCRalphabeta/CD19-depleted allogeneic hematopoietic cell transplantation. Here is what the overall study found, with its caveats: The apparently early recovery of alphabetaT-cell counts about two months after transplant reportedly depended on only several hundred rapidly expanded clones that came from non-depleted graft cells. In some patients, the high TCRbeta diversity seen at day 60 was put down to recipient T cells and intrathymic progenitors that had survived conditioning. Hyperexpanded clone frequencies declined over subsequent months; after one year, T-cell counts and TCRbeta diversity were mostly attributed to newly produced T cells.

Library construction relied on PCR. TCRdb names Illumina HiSeq 2500 as the instrument used. TCR library preparation used molecular barcoding, with unique molecular identifiers applied to normalize quantification of the TCRbeta repertoire. TCRdb ran its own pipeline on the public reads, namely fastp trimming at Q25 and MiXCR clone calling, and kept in-frame beta chains. Each record represents a unique CDR3 protein, reported with the most common genes and DNA among its rows. The sample table lists under 85,000 distinct CDR3 sequences, 15% to 20% of them with a count of one. The ten largest account for roughly half of the sample. This clonotype was observed a handful of times. Which antigen it targets is not known. No much larger clone is present one base from it, and per-base qualities are unavailable. The intended sense of this specimen's treatment or condition label: allogeneic hematopoietic cell transplantation with graft depleted of TCRalphabeta T cells and CD19 B cells. TCRalphabeta/CD19-depleted allogeneic hematopoietic cell grafts were given to the transplant recipients, all of whom were children.

The CDR3, from cysteine to phenylalanine, totals 15 residues. The retained sequence is limited to the CDR3, 45 bases, with the frame set at the first base. The germline V gene sets CDR1 to SGHRS and CDR2 to YFSETQ. V sheds 1 base and J sheds 2 bases, leaving 9 bases between their ends. The sequence was obtained from a male patient between 2 and 15 years old who had a stem cell transplant for acute lymphoblastic leukemia, so the T cells may come from the graft donor. In this chain, TRBV5-1 is recombined with TRBJ2-2; the D region may be TRBD1 or TRBD2, each matching 5 bases equally. The material was PBMCs, mostly from graft donor cells, obtained 360 days after TCRalphabeta/CD19-depleted stem cell transplant. The CDR3 sequence is CASSLLGDNTGELFF. The DNA is as follows: TGCGCCAGCAGCTTGTTAGGGGACAACACCGGGGAGCTGTTTTTT.